These T cell receptor beta chains were read from a single sample in a study of OX40 agonist ivuxolimab in advanced cancers. Sequenced by immunoSEQ multiplex PCR; TCRdb stores in-frame clones only, minus some. The sample consists of 6,800 or so clones, 65% to 80% of them appearing once. Sequenced here: CD4+ or CD8+ T cells sorted from blood, sampled in a trial of the OX40 agonist ivuxolimab. All receptors derive from an adult with an advanced solid tumor such as melanoma, head and neck, liver or kidney cancer. CDR3s include the opening cysteine and the closing phenylalanine or tryptophan. The D gene is left open where the match is weak. Rows may omit the clone size; those that give it use once, few, many or a size class.

few	TRBV29-1	-	TRBJ1-1	CSGSDGEAFF	TGCAGCGGTTCGGACGGTGAAGCTTTCTTT
-	TRBV11-2	-	TRBJ1-1	CASSVVSYTEAFF	TGTGCCAGCAGCGTCGTAAGCTACACTGAAGCTTTCTTT
-	TRBV5-4	-	TRBJ2-1	CASSLEAEQFF	TGTGCCAGCAGCTTGGAGGCAGAGCAGTTCTTC
-	TRBV5-6	TRBD1	TRBJ1-5	CASSLTDRPNQPQHF	TGTGCCAGCAGCTTAACGGACAGGCCCAATCAGCCCCAGCATTTT
few	TRBV9	-	TRBJ2-6	CASSVGPGPGLAGANVLTF	TGTGCCAGCAGCGTAGGTCCGGGACCGGGGTTGGCTGGGGCCAACGTCCTGACTTTC
-	TRBV6-5	-	TRBJ2-2	CASSYSGQVVGELFF	TGTGCCAGCAGTTACTCGGGTCAGGTCGTAGGGGAGCTGTTTTTT
-	TRBV28	-	TRBJ2-2	CASSSRGTGELFF	TGTGCCAGCAGCTCACGGGGAACCGGGGAGCTGTTTTTT
-	TRBV28	-	TRBJ1-2	CASSFGRQAYGYTF	TGTGCCAGCAGTTTTGGGCGCCAGGCCTATGGCTACACCTTC
-	TRBV25-1	TRBD2	TRBJ2-1	CASSEYNLAGFTIYEQFF	TGTGCCAGCAGTGAATATAACCTAGCGGGATTCACTATCTATGAGCAGTTCTTC
medium-sized	TRBV19	-	TRBJ2-5	CATGDGQETQYF	TGTGCAACGGGGGATGGGCAAGAGACCCAGTACTTC
-	TRBV28	TRBD1	TRBJ2-7	CASSYPGWQGAYEQYF	TGTGCCAGCAGTTACCCCGGCTGGCAGGGGGCCTACGAGCAGTACTTC
-	TRBV4-3	-	TRBJ2-7	CASSQEGWEEQYF	TGCGCCAGCAGCCAAGAAGGATGGGAGGAGCAGTACTTC
-	TRBV28	TRBD2	TRBJ2-3	CASSLESSGYGWGDTQYF	TGTGCCAGCAGTTTGGAGTCTAGCGGGTACGGTTGGGGAGATACGCAGTATTTT